The clone carrying this T cell receptor beta chain was recorded only once. Its antigen remains unidentified. This sample was taken from a study of blood T cells in healthy people across ages. Study-level points and caveats: Percentage of naive T cells showed a strong correlation with TCR beta diversity. Older age coincided with a roughly linear decline in TCR beta diversity per million T cells. Naive and antigen-experienced cells could not be conclusively compared, given unsorted PBMCs.

Germline loops: CDR1 SGHTA, CDR2 FQGNSA. V was cut by 6 bases and J by 3 bases, with 20 bases left in between. The CDR3 covers 16 residues. With a J-beta primer mix and a sample-barcoded 5' primer, a second PCR ran about 7 to 11 cycles. TCRdb called the 5' RACE reads again in MiXCR, with one record for every CDR3 protein. This sample has roughly 680,000 distinct CDR3 sequences; about 50% occur once, and the top ten carry roughly 13%. Sample: blood. This TCR derives from an elderly woman in good health. This sequence joins TRBV7-2 and TRBJ1-2, with D possibly TRBD1 on 5 matching bases. CDR3 bases: TGTGCCAGCAGGCTTCCGAGGGGAGGGCGTCACTATGGCTACACCTTC. Translation: CASRLPRGGRHYGYTF.